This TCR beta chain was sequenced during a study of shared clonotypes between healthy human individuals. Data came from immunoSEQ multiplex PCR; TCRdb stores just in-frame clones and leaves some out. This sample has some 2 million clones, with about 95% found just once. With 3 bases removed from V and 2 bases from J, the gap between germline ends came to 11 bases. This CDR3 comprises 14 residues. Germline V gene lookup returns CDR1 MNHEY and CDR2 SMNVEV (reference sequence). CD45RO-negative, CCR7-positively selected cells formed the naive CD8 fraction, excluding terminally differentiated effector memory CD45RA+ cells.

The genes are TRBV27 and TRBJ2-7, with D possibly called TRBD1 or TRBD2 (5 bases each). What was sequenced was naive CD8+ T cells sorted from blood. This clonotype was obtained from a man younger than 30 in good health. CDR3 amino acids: CASSFQGPAYEQYF. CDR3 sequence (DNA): TGTGCCAGCAGTTTCCAGGGACCCGCCTACGAGCAGTACTTC.